This T cell receptor beta chain was captured by sequencing in a study of response to subunit inactivated influenza vaccine. Whole-study findings and limits: The authors suggested that every seasonal influenza vaccination recruits few new T cells.

This clonotype was seen a few times. Its antigen is unknown. Each CDR3 protein is one row after TCRdb ran MiXCR on the RT-PCR reads. The table records 590,000 or so distinct CDR3 sequences, roughly 15% of them present only once. The CDR3 has 17 residues. V dropped 1 base and J dropped 0 bases, with 15 bases sitting between them. Germline CDR1 is SGHVS and CDR2 is FQNEAQ. The V and J genes are TRBV7-8 and TRBJ1-2; TRBD1 might be the D (5 bases). Material: PBMCs from blood, obtained around 15 days before vaccination. This clonotype originated in a man aged 50 to 60 who received an inactivated influenza vaccine. The CDR3 region is CASSLVRGRTSNYGYTF. CDR3 DNA: TGTGCCAGCAGCTTAGTCCGGGGCCGAACTTCTAACTATGGCTACACCTTC. Complete variable domain (other parts from reference TRBV7-8 and TRBJ1-2): GAGVSQSPRYKVAKRGQDVALRCDPISGHVSLFWYQQALGQGPEFLTYFQNEAQLDKSGLPSDRFFAERPEGSVSTLKIQRTQQEDSAVYLCASSLVRGRTSNYGYTFGSGTRLTVV.